The 2 T cell receptor beta chains below were found in one sample sequenced in a study of T cell responses to AZD1222 COVID-19 vaccine. Measured with immunoSEQ multiplex PCR; TCRdb has only the in-frame clones, and not every one. The repertoire holds 100,000 to 150,000 clones, with approximately 91% as singletons. This specimen was peripheral blood, taken 28 days after the second AZD1222 dose. All receptors derive from an adult who received the AZD1222 COVID-19 vaccine.

V gene TRBV5-4 combines with J gene TRBJ2-2; D is unclear. The CDR3 has 13 residues. Germline V lookup: CDR1 SGHNT, CDR2 YYREEE (reference sequence). Trimming took off 1 base at V and 4 bases at J, with 5 bases between the two ends. The CDR3 sequence is CASSLKGTGELFF. In DNA form, the CDR3 reads TGTGCCAGCAGCTTGAAGGGCACCGGGGAGCTGTTTTTT.

The chain links TRBV4-1 to TRBJ1-1, with D unclear. The CDR3 is made up of 13 amino acids. Germline lookup yields CDR1 MGHRA and CDR2 YSYEKL. V was cut by 2 bases and J by 2 bases, with 6 bases left in between. CDR3 residues: CASSQTPNTEAFF. The CDR3 region has the DNA TGCGCCAGCAGCCAAACACCCAACACTGAAGCTTTCTTT.